A selection of T cell receptor beta chains follows, all from one sample in a study of T cell changes during pregnancy in multiple sclerosis. Method: immunoSEQ multiplex PCR; TCRdb's copy keeps in-frame clones and lacks some. This table holds 70,000 to 80,000 clones, just under 95% found once. The specimen was peripheral blood, collected in the first trimester of pregnancy. These TCRs come from a female donor with multiple sclerosis, enrolled in a pregnancy study. Both conserved end residues are part of each CDR3. The D gene is left open where the match is weak. Some rows have no size entry. The others give once, few or many, or a class for an expanded clone.

CDR3 protein | CDR3 DNA | CDR3 length | J gene | D gene | clone size | V gene
CASSLEDWGGTFF | TGTGCCAGCAGCTTAGAGGATTGGGGGGGGACTTTCTTT | 13 | TRBJ1-1 | . | . | TRBV7-9
CASSRDRVANTEAFF | TGTGCCAGCTCACGGGACAGGGTGGCGAACACTGAAGCTTTCTTT | 15 | TRBJ1-1 | TRBD1 | once | TRBV18
CASSQDNRKYTEAFF | TGCGCCAGCAGCCAAGATAACAGGAAATACACTGAAGCTTTCTTT | 15 | TRBJ1-1 | . | . | TRBV4-3
CASSSRLAAATSYNEQFF | TGTGCCAGCAGTTCAAGACTAGCGGCCGCGACCTCCTACAATGAGCAGTTCTTC | 18 | TRBJ2-1 | TRBD2 | . | TRBV28
CASSALLLAGGSYEQYF | TGTGCCAGCAGTGCCCTTCTCTTAGCGGGAGGATCCTACGAGCAGTACTTC | 17 | TRBJ2-7 | TRBD2 | once | TRBV2
CASRPSVNTEAFF | TGTGCCAGCAGACCCAGCGTGAACACTGAAGCTTTCTTT | 13 | TRBJ1-1 | . | . | TRBV14
CATSGQVYNEQFF | TGTGCCACCAGCGGACAGGTCTACAATGAGCAGTTCTTC | 13 | TRBJ2-1 | TRBD1 | . | TRBV15
CASSLQGNQPQHF | TGTGCCAGTAGTCTACAGGGTAATCAGCCCCAGCATTTT | 13 | TRBJ1-5 | . | . | TRBV19
CAISDRRDRAYEQYF | TGTGCCATCAGCGATAGACGGGACAGGGCGTACGAGCAGTACTTC | 15 | TRBJ2-7 | TRBD1 | . | TRBV10-3
CATTTAGTYEQYF | TGTGCCACCACGACGGCCGGGACCTACGAGCAGTACTTC | 13 | TRBJ2-7 | . | . | TRBV27
CASSTTPGHRSSYTF | TGTGCCAGCAGCACAACTCCGGGACACCGTTCGAGCTACACCTTC | 15 | TRBJ1-2 | . | . | TRBV5-4
CASSMRRGYGYTF | TGTGCCAGTAGTATGCGTAGGGGTTATGGCTACACCTTC | 13 | TRBJ1-2 | . | . | TRBV19
CASSDKGLDTQYF | TGTGCCAGTAGCGATAAGGGCCTCGATACGCAGTATTTT | 13 | TRBJ2-3 | . | . | TRBV6-4
CASSVALRGLNEQFF | TGTGCCAGCAGCGTAGCGCTAAGGGGGTTGAATGAGCAGTTCTTC | 15 | TRBJ2-1 | . | . | TRBV9
CATSTGAYNEQFF | TGTGCCACCTCGACAGGGGCTTACAATGAGCAGTTCTTC | 13 | TRBJ2-1 | TRBD1 | . | TRBV2
CASSRLAGGGTDTQYF | TGTGCCAGTAGTCGTCTAGCGGGAGGGGGCACAGATACGCAGTATTTT | 16 | TRBJ2-3 | TRBD2 | once | TRBV19
CASSLGQYNSPLHF | TGTGCCAGCAGTTTGGGACAGTATAATTCACCCCTCCACTTT | 14 | TRBJ1-6 | TRBD1 | . | TRBV6-5
CASSLAGGAGDTQYF | TGTGCCAGCAGCTTAGCGGGGGGGGCAGGGGATACGCAGTATTTT | 15 | TRBJ2-3 | . | . | TRBV7-9
CASSPRTGPYGYTF | TGTGCCAGCAGTCCGAGGACAGGGCCCTATGGCTACACCTTC | 14 | TRBJ1-2 | TRBD1 | . | TRBV27
CASSLGHSTDTQYF | TGCGCCAGCAGCTTGGGACATAGCACAGATACGCAGTATTTT | 14 | TRBJ2-3 | . | . | TRBV5-1
CATKQASTDTQYF | TGTGCCACCAAACAGGCAAGCACAGATACGCAGTATTTT | 13 | TRBJ2-3 | . | once | TRBV7-9
CASSPEDGNYGYTF | TGTGCCAGTAGCCCGGAGGACGGTAACTATGGCTACACCTTC | 14 | TRBJ1-2 | . | . | TRBV19
CASSYTGTSARSYEQYF | TGTGCCAGCAGCTATACAGGGACTAGCGCTCGCTCCTACGAGCAGTACTTC | 17 | TRBJ2-7 | TRBD2 | few | TRBV11-1
CASSSPDRINEQFF | TGTGCCAGCAGTTCGCCGGACAGAATCAATGAGCAGTTCTTC | 14 | TRBJ2-1 | . | . | TRBV27
CASSAGLAGGYNEQFF | TGTGCCAGTAGTGCGGGACTAGCGGGGGGATACAATGAGCAGTTCTTC | 16 | TRBJ2-1 | TRBD2 | . | TRBV19
CASASRAGILNEQFF | TGTGCCAGCGCTTCCAGAGCGGGTATTCTCAATGAGCAGTTCTTC | 15 | TRBJ2-1 | . | . | TRBV5-4
CASRQAEGLAGADTQYF | TGTGCCAGCAGGCAGGCCGAGGGACTAGCGGGAGCAGATACGCAGTATTTT | 17 | TRBJ2-3 | TRBD2 | . | TRBV28
CAWSQQGAGNTIYF | TGTGCCTGGAGTCAACAGGGCGCTGGAAACACCATATATTTT | 14 | TRBJ1-3 | . | once | TRBV30
CASSARLVAVWDNEQFF | TGTGCCAGCAGCGCCCGCTTGGTAGCGGTTTGGGACAATGAGCAGTTCTTC | 17 | TRBJ2-1 | . | . | TRBV11-2
CASSLTPTDTQYF | TGTGCCAGCAGCTTAACCCCGACAGATACGCAGTATTTT | 13 | TRBJ2-3 | . | . | TRBV7-3
CSVRDSYTGELFF | TGCAGCGTTCGGGACAGCTACACCGGGGAGCTGTTTTTT | 13 | TRBJ2-2 | TRBD1 | . | TRBV29-1
CASSEAGGTNEKLFF | TGTGCCAGCAGCGAGGCAGGGGGAACTAATGAAAAACTGTTTTTT | 15 | TRBJ1-4 | TRBD1 | . | TRBV9
CASSWDSRNTEAFF | TGCGCCAGCAGCTGGGACAGCAGGAACACTGAAGCTTTCTTT | 14 | TRBJ1-1 | TRBD1 | . | TRBV5-1
CARDRGGDGYTF | TGTGCCAGGGACAGGGGAGGGGATGGCTACACCTTC | 12 | TRBJ1-2 | TRBD1 | . | TRBV30
CASGSWGGYGYTF | TGTGCCAGCGGGTCTTGGGGGGGCTATGGCTACACCTTC | 13 | TRBJ1-2 | . | . | TRBV27
CASSLTGDEKLFF | TGCGCCAGCAGCCTCACTGGAGATGAAAAACTGTTTTTT | 13 | TRBJ1-4 | . | . | TRBV4-3
CASQAGTILTGELFF | TGTGCCAGCCAGGCCGGGACTATTCTTACCGGGGAGCTGTTTTTT | 15 | TRBJ2-2 | TRBD2 | . | TRBV2
CASSLDRGALAKNIQYF | TGTGCCAGCAGCTTGGATCGGGGGGCGCTAGCCAAAAACATTCAGTACTTC | 17 | TRBJ2-4 | . | . | TRBV5-4
CASSPLGGAWNEQFF | TGTGCCAGCTCACCACTTGGGGGGGCTTGGAATGAGCAGTTCTTC | 15 | TRBJ2-1 | . | . | TRBV18
CASSNGTSGTNEQYF | TGTGCCAGCAGCAATGGGACTAGCGGGACGAACGAGCAGTACTTC | 15 | TRBJ2-7 | TRBD2 | few | TRBV7-9
CASSPQGGEDTGELFF | TGTGCCAGCAGCCCCCAGGGGGGCGAGGACACCGGGGAGCTGTTTTTT | 16 | TRBJ2-2 | . | once | TRBV7-3
CASSFVATGAPEAFF | TGTGCCAGCAGTTTCGTCGCAACAGGGGCCCCTGAAGCTTTCTTT | 15 | TRBJ1-1 | TRBD1 | . | TRBV27
CASSPGGLASTDTQYF | TGTGCCAGCAGCCCCGGGGGACTGGCAAGCACAGATACGCAGTATTTT | 16 | TRBJ2-3 | . | . | TRBV7-9
CASRFSRTVLENTEAFF | TGTGCAAGTCGCTTTTCCCGGACAGTACTTGAGAACACTGAAGCTTTCTTT | 17 | TRBJ1-1 | . | . | TRBV12-2